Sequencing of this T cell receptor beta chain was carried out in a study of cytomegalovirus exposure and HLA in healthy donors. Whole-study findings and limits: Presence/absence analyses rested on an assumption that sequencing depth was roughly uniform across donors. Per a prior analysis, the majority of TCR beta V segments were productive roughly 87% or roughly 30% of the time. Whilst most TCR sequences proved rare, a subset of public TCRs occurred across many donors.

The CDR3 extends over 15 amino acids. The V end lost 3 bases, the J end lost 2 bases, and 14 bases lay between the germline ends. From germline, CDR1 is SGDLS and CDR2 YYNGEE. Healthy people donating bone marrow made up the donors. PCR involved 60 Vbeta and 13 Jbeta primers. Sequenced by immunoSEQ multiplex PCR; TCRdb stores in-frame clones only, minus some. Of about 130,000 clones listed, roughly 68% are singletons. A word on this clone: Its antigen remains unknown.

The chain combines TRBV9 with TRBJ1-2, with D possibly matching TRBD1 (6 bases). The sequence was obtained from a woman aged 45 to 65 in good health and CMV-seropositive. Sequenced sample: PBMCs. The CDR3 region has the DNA TGTGCCAGCAGCGAAACAGGGAGTCGGAACTATGGCTACACCTTC. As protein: CASSETGSRNYGYTF. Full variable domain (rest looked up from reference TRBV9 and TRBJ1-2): DSGVTQTPKHLITATGQRVTLRCSPRSGDLSVYWYQQSLDQGLQFLIQYYNGEERAKGNILERFSAQQFPDLHSELNLSSLELGDSALYFCASSETGSRNYGYTFGSGTRLTVV.